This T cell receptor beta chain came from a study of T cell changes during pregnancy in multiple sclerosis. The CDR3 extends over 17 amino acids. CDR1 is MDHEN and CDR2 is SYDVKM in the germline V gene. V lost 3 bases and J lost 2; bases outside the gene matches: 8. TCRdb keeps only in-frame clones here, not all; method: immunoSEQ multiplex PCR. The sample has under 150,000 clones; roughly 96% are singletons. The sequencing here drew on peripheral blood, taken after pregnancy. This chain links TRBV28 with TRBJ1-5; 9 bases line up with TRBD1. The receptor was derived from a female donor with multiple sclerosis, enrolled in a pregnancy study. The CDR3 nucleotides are TGTGCCAGCAGTTTGGCCGGGACAGGGATTGGCAATCAGCCCCAGCATTTT. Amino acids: CASSLAGTGIGNQPQHF.